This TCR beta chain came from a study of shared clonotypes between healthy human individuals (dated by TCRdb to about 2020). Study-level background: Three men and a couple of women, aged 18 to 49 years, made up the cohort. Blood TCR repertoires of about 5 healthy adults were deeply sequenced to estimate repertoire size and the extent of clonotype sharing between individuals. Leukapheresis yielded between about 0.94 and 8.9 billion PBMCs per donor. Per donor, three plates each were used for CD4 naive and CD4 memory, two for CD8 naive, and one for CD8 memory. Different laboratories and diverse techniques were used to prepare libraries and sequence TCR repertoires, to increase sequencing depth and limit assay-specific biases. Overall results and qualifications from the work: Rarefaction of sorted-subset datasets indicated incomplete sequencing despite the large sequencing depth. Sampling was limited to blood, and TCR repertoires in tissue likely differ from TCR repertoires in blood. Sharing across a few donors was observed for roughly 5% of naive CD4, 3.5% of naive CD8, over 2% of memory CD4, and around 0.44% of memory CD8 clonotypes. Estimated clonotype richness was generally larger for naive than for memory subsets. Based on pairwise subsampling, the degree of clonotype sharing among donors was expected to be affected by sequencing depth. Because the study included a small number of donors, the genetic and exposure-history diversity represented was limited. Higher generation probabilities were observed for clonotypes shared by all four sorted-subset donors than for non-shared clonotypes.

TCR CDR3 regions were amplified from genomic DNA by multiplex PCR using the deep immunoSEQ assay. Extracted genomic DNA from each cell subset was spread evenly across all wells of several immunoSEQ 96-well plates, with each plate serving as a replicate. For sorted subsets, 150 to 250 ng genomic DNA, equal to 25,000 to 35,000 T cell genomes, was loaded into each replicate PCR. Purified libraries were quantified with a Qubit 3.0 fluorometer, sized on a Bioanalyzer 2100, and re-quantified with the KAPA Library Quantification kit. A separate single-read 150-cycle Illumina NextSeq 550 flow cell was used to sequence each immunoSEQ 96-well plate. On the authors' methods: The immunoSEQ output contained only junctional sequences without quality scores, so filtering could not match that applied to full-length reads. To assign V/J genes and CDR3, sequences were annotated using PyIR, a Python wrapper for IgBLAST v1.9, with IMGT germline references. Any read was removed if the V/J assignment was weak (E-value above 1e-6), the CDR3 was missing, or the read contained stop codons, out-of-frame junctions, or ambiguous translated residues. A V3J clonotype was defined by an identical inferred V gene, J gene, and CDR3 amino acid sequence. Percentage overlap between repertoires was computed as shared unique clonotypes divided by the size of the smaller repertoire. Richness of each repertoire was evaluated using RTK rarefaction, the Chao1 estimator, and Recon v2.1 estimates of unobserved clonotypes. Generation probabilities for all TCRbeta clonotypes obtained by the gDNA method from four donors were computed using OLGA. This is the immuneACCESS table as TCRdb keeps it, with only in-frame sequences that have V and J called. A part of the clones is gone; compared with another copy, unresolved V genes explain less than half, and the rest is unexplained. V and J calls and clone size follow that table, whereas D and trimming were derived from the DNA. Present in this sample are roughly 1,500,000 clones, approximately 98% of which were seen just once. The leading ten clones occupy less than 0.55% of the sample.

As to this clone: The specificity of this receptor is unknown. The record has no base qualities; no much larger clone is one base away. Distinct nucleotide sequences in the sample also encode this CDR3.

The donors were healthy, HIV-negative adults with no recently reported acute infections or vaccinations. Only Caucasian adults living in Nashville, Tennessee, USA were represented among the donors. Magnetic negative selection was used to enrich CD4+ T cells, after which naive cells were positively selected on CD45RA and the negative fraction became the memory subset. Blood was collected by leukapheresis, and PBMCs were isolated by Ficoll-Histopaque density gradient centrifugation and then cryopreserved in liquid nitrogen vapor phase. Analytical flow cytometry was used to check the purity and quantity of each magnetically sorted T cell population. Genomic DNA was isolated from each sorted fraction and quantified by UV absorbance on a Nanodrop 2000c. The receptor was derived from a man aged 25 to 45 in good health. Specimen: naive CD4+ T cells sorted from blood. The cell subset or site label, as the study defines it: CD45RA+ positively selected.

The CDR3 has the sequence CAISESSYEQYF. The DNA sequence is given as TGTGCCATCAGTGAGTCCTCCTACGAGCAGTACTTC. This chain joins TRBV10-3 to TRBJ2-7; the D segment cannot be called with confidence. Trimming takes 0 bases from V and 0 bases from J, and the germline ends sit 0 bases apart. From cysteine to phenylalanine, the CDR3 is 12 amino acids long. The read is trimmed to its CDR3 DNA, 36 bases read in frame from base 1. According to the germline V gene, CDR1 reads ENHRY and CDR2 reads SYGVKD.